This T cell receptor beta chain was captured by sequencing in a study of vaccination and CD4 T cells after COVID-19. Trimming at V came to 6 bases and at J to 2 bases, leaving 8 bases not matched to a gene. Germline V gives CDR1 DFQATT, CDR2 SNEGSKA (reference sequence). CDR3 size: 14 residues. This clonotype was counted only a few times. Its antigen is not known. As to treatment: approximately nine-day PBMC culture with coronavirus spike peptide pools or control peptides (ViraFEST assay). CD4+ T lymphocytes from the unexposed donor were collected before the COVID-19 pandemic (2011-2018). CD4+ T cells that had been cultured provided DNA sequenced with the Oncomine TCR Beta short-read assay. MiXCR, applied by TCRdb to the PCR reads, yields one record per CDR3 protein. The profile shows 6,500 to 7,500 distinct CDR3 sequences, 30% to 45% of them singletons.

Sample: CD4+ T cells from blood, cultured in vitro. The rearrangement joins TRBV20-1 to TRBJ2-3; TRBD1 aligns across 7 bases. This clonotype was sampled from a human donor in good health. CDR3 in amino acids: CSAVRDRPTDTQYF. DNA of the CDR3: TGCAGTGCCGTCCGGGACAGACCCACAGATACGCAGTATTTT.